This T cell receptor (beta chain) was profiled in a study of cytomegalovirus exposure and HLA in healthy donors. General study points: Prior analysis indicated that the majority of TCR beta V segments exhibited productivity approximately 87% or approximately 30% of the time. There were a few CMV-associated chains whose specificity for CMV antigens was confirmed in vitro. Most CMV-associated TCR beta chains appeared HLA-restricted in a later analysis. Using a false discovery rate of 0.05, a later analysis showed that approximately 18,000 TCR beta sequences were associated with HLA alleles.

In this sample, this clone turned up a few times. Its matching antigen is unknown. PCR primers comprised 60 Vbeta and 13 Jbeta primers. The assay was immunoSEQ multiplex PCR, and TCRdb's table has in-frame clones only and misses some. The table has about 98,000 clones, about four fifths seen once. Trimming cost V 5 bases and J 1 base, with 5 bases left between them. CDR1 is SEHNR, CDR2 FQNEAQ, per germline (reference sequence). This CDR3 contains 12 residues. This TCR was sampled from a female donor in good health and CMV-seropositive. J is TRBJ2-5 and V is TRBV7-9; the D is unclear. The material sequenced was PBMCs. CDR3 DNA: TGTGCCAGCAGCCCCAGCCAAGAGACCCAGTACTTC. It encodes CASSPSQETQYF. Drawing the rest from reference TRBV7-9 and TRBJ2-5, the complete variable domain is DTGVSQNPRHKITKRGQNVTFRCDPISEHNRLYWYRQTLGQGPEFLTYFQNEAQLEKSRLLSDRFSAERPKGSFSTLEIQRTEQGDSAMYLCASSPSQETQYFGPGTRLLVL.